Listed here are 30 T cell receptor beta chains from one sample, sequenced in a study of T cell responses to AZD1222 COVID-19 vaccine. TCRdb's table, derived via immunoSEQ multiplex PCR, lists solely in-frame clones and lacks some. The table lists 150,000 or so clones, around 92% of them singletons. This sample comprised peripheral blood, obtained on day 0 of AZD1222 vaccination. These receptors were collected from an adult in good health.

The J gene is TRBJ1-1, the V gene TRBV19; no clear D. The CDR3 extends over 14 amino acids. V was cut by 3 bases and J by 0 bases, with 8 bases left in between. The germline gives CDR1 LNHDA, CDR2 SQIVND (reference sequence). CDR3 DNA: TGTGCCAGTAGTATCGAAGCCCTGAACACTGAAGCTTTCTTT. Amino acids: CASSIEALNTEAFF.

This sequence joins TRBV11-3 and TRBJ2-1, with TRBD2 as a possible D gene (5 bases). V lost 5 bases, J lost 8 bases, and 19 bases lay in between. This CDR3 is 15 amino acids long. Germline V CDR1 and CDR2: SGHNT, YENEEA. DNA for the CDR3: TGTGCCAGCAGCCATTCGTTGGGAGTTCGCGATGAGCAGTTCTTC. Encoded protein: CASSHSLGVRDEQFF.

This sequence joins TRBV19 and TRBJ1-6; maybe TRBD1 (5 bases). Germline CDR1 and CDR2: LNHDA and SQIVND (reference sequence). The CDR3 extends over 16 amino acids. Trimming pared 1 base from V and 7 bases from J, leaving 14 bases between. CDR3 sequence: CASSIAPGLRNSPLHF. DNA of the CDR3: TGTGCCAGTAGTATAGCTCCGGGACTAAGAAATTCACCCCTCCACTTT.

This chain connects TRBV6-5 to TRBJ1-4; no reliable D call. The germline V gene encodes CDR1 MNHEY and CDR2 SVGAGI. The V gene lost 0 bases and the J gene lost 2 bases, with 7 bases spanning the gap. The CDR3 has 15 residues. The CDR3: CASSYSTWTNEKLFF. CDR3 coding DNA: TGTGCCAGCAGTTACTCGACGTGGACTAATGAAAAACTGTTTTTT.

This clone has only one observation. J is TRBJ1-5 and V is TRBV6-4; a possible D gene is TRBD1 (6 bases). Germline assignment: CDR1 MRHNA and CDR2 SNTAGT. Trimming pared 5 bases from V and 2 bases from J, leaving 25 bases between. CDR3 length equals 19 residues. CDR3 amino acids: CASSFFLGGRIRGNQPQHF. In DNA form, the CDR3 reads TGTGCCAGCAGTTTCTTCCTGGGGGGCCGGATTAGAGGCAATCAGCCCCAGCATTTT.

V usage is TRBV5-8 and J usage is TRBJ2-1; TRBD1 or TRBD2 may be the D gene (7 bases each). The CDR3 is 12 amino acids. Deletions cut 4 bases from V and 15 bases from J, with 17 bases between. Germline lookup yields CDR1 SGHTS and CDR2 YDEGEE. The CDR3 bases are TGTGCCAGCAGCGCCCTGGCCAGGGGGGGGTTCTTC. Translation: CASSALARGGFF.

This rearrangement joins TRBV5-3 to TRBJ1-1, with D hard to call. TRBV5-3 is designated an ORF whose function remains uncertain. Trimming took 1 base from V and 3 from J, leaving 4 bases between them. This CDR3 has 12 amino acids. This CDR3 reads CARSLRDTEAFF. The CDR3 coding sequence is TGTGCCAGAAGCTTGAGAGACACTGAAGCTTTCTTT.

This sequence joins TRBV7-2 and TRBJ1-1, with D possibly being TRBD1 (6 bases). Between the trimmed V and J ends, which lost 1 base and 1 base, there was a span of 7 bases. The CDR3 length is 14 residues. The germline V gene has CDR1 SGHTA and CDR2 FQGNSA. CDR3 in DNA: TGTGCCAGCAGCTTAGGGGGGGCGAACACTGAAGCTTTCTTT. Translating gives CASSLGGANTEAFF.

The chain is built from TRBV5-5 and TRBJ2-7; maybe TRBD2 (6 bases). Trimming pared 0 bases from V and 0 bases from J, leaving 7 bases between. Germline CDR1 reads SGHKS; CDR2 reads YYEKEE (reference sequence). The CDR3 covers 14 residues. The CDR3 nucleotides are TGTGCCAGCAGCTTGGCCGGGAGCTCCTACGAGCAGTACTTC. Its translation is CASSLAGSSYEQYF.

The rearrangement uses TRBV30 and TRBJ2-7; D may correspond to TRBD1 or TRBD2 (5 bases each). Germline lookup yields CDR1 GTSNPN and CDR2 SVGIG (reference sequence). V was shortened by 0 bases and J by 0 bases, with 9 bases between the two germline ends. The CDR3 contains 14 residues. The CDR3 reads CAWSVQEDSYEQYF. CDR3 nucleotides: TGTGCCTGGAGTGTACAGGAGGACTCCTACGAGCAGTACTTC.

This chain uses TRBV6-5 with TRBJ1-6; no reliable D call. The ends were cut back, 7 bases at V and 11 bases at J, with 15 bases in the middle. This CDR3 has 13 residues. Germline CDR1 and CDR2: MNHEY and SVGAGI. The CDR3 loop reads CASTDSAEPPLHF. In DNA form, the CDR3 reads TGTGCCAGCACGGACTCCGCGGAGCCACCCCTCCACTTT.

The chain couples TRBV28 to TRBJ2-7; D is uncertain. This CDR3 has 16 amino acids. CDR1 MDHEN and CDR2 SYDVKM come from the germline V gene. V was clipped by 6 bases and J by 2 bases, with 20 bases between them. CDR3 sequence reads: CASSAHQGPGPYEQYF. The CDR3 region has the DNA TGTGCCAGCAGCGCTCACCAAGGCCCCGGCCCCTACGAGCAGTACTTC.

The CDR3 DNA follows: TGTGCCACCAGTGATTTTCGGGAGGAGCTGTTTTTT. The encoded protein is CATSDFREELFF. This chain uses TRBV24-1 with TRBJ2-2, with D perhaps matching TRBD2 (5 bases). The germline V and J ends were trimmed by 1 base and 10 bases, with 6 bases remaining between them. CDR1 is KGHDR, CDR2 SFDVKD, per germline. The CDR3 contains 12 residues.

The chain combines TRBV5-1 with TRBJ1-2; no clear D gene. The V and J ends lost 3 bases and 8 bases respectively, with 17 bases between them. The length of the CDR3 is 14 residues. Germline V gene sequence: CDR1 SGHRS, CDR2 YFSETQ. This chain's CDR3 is CASSSGGSGTGYTF. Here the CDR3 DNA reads TGCGCCAGCAGCTCGGGAGGATCCGGCACCGGCTACACCTTC.

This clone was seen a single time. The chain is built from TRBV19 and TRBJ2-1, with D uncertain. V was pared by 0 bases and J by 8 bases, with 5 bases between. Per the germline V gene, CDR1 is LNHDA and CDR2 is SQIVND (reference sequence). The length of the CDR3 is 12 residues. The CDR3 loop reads CASSIEAHEQFF. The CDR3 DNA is TGTGCCAGTAGTATAGAAGCGCATGAGCAGTTCTTC.

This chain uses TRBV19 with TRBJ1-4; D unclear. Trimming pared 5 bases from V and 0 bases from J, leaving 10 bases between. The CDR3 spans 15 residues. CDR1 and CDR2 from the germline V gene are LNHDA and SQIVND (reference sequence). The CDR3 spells CASSGQDATNEKLFF. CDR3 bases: TGTGCCAGTAGTGGTCAGGATGCAACTAATGAAAAACTGTTTTTT.

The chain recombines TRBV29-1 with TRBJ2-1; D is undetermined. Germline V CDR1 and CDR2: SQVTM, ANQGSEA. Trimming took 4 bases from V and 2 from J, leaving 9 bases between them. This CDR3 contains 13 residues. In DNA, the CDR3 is TGCAGCGTTGGAGGAGCAACCTACAATGAGCAGTTCTTC. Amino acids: CSVGGATYNEQFF.

The CDR3 coding sequence is TGTGCCATCAGTGACTGGACAGGGAGGGCCGGGGAGCTGTTTTTT. It yields the protein CAISDWTGRAGELFF. The chain links TRBV10-3 to TRBJ2-2, with D possibly matching TRBD1 (8 bases). V was pared by 3 bases and J by 6 bases, with 14 bases between. CDR1 is ENHRY and CDR2 is SYGVKD in the germline V gene. CDR3 size: 15 residues.

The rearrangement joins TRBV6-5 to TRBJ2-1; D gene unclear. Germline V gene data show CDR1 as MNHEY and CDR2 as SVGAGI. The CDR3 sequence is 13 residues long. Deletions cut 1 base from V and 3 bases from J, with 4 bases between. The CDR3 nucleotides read TGTGCCAGCAGTTACTTAGGCTACAATGAGCAGTTCTTC. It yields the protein CASSYLGYNEQFF.

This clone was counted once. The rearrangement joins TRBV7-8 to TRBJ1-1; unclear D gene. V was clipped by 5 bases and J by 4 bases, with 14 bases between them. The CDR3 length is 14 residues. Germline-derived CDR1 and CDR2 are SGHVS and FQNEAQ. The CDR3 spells CASSPTPAGTEAFF. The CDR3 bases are TGTGCCAGCAGCCCCACACCCGCCGGCACTGAAGCTTTCTTT. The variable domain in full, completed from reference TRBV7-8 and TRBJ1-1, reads GAGVSQSPRYKVAKRGQDVALRCDPISGHVSLFWYQQALGQGPEFLTYFQNEAQLDKSGLPSDRFFAERPEGSVSTLKIQRTQQEDSAVYLCASSPTPAGTEAFFGQGTRLTVV.

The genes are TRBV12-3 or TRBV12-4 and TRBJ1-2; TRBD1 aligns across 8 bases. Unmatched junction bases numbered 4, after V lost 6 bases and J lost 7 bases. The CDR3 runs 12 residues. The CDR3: CASSQGARGYTF. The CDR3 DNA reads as TGTGCCAGCAGCCAGGGGGCGCGTGGCTACACCTTC.

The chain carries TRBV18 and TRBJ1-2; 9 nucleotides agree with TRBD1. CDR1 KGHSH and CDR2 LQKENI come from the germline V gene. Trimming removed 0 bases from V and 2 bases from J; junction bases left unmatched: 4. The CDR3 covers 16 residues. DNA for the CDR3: TGTGCCAGCTCACCACCTTCGGGACAGGGCAACTATGGCTACACCTTC. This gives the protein CASSPPSGQGNYGYTF. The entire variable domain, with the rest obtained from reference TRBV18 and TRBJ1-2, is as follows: NAGVMQNPRHLVRRRGQEARLRCSPMKGHSHVYWYRQLPEEGLKFMVYLQKENIIDESGMPKERFSAEFPKEGPSILRIQQVVRGDSAAYFCASSPPSGQGNYGYTFGSGTRLTVV.

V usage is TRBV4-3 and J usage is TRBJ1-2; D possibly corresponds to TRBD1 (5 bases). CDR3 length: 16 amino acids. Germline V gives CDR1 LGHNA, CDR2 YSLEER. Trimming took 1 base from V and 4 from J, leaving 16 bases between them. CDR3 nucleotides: TGCGCCAGCAGCCAAGTATGGAAAAGGAGGGGCTATGGCTACACCTTC. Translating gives CASSQVWKRRGYGYTF.

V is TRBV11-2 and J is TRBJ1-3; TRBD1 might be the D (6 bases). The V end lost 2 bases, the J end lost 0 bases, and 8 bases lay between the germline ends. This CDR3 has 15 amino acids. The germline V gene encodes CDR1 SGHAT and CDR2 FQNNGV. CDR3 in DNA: TGTGCCAGCAGCTTAATGACAGGCTCTGGAAACACCATATATTTT. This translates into CASSLMTGSGNTIYF.

The CDR3 DNA reads TGTGCCAGCAGAAGACAGGGCGATCAGCCCCAGCATTTT. Translated, it gives CASRRQGDQPQHF. This chain uses TRBV6-5 with TRBJ1-5; 7 nucleotides align to TRBD1. J gave up 5 bases and V 6 bases, and 4 bases lay outside the gene matches. The germline gives CDR1 MNHEY, CDR2 SVGAGI. The CDR3 totals 13 residues.

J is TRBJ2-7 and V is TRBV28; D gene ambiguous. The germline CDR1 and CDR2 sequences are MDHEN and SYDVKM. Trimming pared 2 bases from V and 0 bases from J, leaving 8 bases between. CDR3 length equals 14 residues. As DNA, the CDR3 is TGTGCCAGCAGTTTAGACCCGAGCTCCTACGAGCAGTACTTC. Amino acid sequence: CASSLDPSSYEQYF.

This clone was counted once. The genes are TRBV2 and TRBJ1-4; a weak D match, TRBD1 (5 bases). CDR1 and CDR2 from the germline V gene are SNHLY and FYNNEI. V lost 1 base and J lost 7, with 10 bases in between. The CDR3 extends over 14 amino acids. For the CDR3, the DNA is TGTGCCAGCAGTGAAGTTCAGGGCGGTGAAAAACTGTTTTTT. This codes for CASSEVQGGEKLFF.

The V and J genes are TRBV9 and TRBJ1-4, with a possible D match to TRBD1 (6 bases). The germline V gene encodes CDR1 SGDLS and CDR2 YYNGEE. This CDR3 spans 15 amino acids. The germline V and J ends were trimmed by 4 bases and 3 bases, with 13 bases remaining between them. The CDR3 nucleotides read TGTGCCAGCAGCCCCACCGACAGGTCTAATGAAAAACTGTTTTTT. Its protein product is CASSPTDRSNEKLFF.

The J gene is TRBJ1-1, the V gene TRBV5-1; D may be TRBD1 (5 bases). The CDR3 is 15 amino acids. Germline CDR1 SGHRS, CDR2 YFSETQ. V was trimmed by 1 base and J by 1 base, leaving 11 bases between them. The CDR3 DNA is TGCGCCAGCAGCTTGTCAGGGTCCCGGAACACTGAAGCTTTCTTT. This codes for CASSLSGSRNTEAFF.

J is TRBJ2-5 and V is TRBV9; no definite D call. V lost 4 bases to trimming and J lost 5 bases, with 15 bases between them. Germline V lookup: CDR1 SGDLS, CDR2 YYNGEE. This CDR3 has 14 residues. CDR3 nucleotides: TGTGCCAGCAGCCCCCCGACCCGCCCGGAGACCCAGTACTTC. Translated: CASSPPTRPETQYF.